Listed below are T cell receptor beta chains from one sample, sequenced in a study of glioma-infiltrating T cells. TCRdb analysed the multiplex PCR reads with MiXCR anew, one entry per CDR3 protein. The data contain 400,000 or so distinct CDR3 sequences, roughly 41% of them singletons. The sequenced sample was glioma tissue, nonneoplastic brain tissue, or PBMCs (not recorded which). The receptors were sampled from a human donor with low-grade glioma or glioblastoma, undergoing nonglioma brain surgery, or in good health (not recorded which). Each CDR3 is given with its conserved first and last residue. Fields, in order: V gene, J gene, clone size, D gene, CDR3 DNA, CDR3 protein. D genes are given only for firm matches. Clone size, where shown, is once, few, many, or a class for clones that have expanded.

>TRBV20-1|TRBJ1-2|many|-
TGCAGTGCTAGGGAAGCCGGAATCTTATCCTATGGCTACACCTTC
CSAREAGILSYGYTF
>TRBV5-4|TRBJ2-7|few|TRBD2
TGTGCCAGCAGCTCTCCTAGCGGGAGCTCTGACGAGCAGTACTTC
CASSSPSGSSDEQYF
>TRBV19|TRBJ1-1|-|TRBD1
TGTGCCAGTAGCTCGATATTACAGGGGGCAACGAACACTGAAGCTTTCTTT
CASSSILQGATNTEAFF
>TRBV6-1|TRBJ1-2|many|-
TGTGCCAGCAGTGTTGACCCTTTCAATCGAGGCTACACCTTC
CASSVDPFNRGYTF
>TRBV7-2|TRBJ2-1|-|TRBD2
TGTGCCAGCAGCTTATCACGCCTAGCGGGAATTGAAAATGAGCAGTTCTTC
CASSLSRLAGIENEQFF
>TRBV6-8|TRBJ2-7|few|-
TGTGCCAGCAGTTACGTGGGACTCTCCTACGAGCAGTACTTC
CASSYVGLSYEQYF
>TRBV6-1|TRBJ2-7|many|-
TGTGCCAGCAGTAGCGTCAGTCCCTCCGAGCAGTACTTC
CASSSVSPSEQYF
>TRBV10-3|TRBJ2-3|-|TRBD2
TGTGCCATCAGCCCCTTGGCGGGAGGGCCCTCAGATACGCAGTATTTT
CAISPLAGGPSDTQYF
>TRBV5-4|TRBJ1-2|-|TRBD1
TGTGCCAGCAGCTTGGGGGACAGGAACTATGGCTACACCTTC
CASSLGDRNYGYTF
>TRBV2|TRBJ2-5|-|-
TGTGCCAGCAGAGACAGGCAAGAGACCCAGTACTTC
CASRDRQETQYF
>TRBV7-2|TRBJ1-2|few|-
TGTGCCAGCAGCTTAAACAGGAGGGACTATGGCTACACCTTC
CASSLNRRDYGYTF
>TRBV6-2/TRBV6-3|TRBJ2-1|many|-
TGTGCCAGCAGTTACTCGATCTCACACAATGAGCAGTTCTTC
CASSYSISHNEQFF
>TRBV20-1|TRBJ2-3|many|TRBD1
TGCAGTGCTAGCCGACAGGGTCTGACAGATACGCAGTATTTT
CSASRQGLTDTQYF
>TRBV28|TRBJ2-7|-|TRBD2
TGTGCCAGCAGTTACCCCCGGGGGGGACCTAACGAGCGGAGCTCCTACGAGCAGTACTTC
CASSYPRGGPNERSSYEQYF
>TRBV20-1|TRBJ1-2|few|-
TGCAGTGCTCTCAGATGGGACGGCTACACCTTC
CSALRWDGYTF
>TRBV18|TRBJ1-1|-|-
TGTGCCAGCTCACCCGATTTGGCTGAAGCTTTCTTT
CASSPDLAEAFF
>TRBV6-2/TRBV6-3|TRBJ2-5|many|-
TGTGCCAGCAGGATACAGGAGACCCAGTACTTC
CASRIQETQYF
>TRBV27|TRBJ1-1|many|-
TGTGCCAGCAGTTTTGGGGCACAGGGATCTCCTGAAGCTTTCTTT
CASSFGAQGSPEAFF
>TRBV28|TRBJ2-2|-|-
TGTGCCAGCATCAGAAAGTGGGCTGCTGTGGGTAGAAACACCGGGGAGCTGTTTTTT
CASIRKWAAVGRNTGELFF
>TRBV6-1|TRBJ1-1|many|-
TGTGCCAGCAGCCCCCGCTCGCCGAACACTGAAGCTTTCTTT
CASSPRSPNTEAFF
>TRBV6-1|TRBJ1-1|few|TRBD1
TGTGCCAGTAATCGGGACAGGATTAACACTGAAGCTTTCTTT
CASNRDRINTEAFF
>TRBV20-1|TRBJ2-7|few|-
TGCAGTGCTGGCGTCTTCCGAGATCTCTACGAGCAGTACTTC
CSAGVFRDLYEQYF
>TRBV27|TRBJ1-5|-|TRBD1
TGTGCCAGCAGTAGACAGGGCTCAGGTAAGCCCCAGCATTTC
CASSRQGSGKPQHF
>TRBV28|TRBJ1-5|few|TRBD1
TGTGCCAGCAGTACGGGACAGGGGATGACATTCAATCAGCCCCAGCATTTT
CASSTGQGMTFNQPQHF
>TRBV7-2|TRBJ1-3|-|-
TGTGCCAGCAGCTTCTCGCGGGACCCTGCAGGAAACACCATATATTTT
CASSFSRDPAGNTIYF
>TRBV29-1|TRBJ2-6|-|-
TGCAGCGTCCAGAGCTCTGTGGCCAACGTCCTGACTTTC
CSVQSSVANVLTF
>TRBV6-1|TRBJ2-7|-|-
TGTGCCAGCAGTGAACTTTCGTCAAAGAGCTCCTACGAGCAGTACTTC
CASSELSSKSSYEQYF
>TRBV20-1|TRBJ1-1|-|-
TGCAGTGCCCCAAGGCAGGTTCCCTCTTCTTACACTGAAGCTTTCTTT
CSAPRQVPSSYTEAFF
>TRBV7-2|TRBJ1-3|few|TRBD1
TGTGCCAGCAGCTTAGTGGGACAGGGTCCCTCTGGAAACACCATATATTTT
CASSLVGQGPSGNTIYF
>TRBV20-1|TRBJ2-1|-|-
TGCAGTGCTACTGGGACGGAAGGATCCTACAATGAGCAGTTCTTC
CSATGTEGSYNEQFF
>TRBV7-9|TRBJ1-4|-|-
TGTGCCAGCAGCTTAAATCATGGTGAAAAACTGTTTTTT
CASSLNHGEKLFF
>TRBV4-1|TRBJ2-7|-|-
TGCGCCAGCAGCCACGGGAGAAGCGGAACCTACGAGCAGTACTTC
CASSHGRSGTYEQYF
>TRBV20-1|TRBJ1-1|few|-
TGCAGTGCTAGGTCGAGGGCTGGGAAACCCAATGATGTGGCTTTCTTT
CSARSRAGKPNDVAFF
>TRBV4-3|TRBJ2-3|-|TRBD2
TGCGCCAGCAGCCAGAAGATTGGGACTAGTTCTACAGATACGCAGTATTTT
CASSQKIGTSSTDTQYF
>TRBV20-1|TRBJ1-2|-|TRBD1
TGCAGTGCTAGGGCCCGGACAGGGGGCGCGTATAACTATGGCTACACCTTC
CSARARTGGAYNYGYTF
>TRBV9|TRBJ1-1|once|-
TGTGCCAGCAGCGCGGGGTGGGGGAACACTGAAGCTTTCTTT
CASSAGWGNTEAFF
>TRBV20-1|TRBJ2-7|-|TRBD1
TGCAGTGCAACCGGGACAGGCTTCCATGAGCAGTACTTC
CSATGTGFHEQYF
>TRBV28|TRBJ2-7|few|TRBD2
TGTGCCAGCAGCCTTCGGGGGGTAGGCTCCTACGAGCAGTACTTC
CASSLRGVGSYEQYF
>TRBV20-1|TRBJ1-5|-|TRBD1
TGCAGTGCTAGAGTGGGGACAGGGGTAAATCAGCCCCAGCATTTT
CSARVGTGVNQPQHF
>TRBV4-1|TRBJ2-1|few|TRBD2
TGCGCCAGCAGCCAAGAATGGACTAGCGGGAGTCTGGGCCTCAGCGACATATACAATGAGCAGTTCTTC
CASSQEWTSGSLGLSDIYNEQFF
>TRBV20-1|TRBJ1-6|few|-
TGCAGTGCTTTAGCAGGCAACTGGTATAATTCACCCCTCCACTTT
CSALAGNWYNSPLHF
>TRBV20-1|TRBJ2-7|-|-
TGCAGTGCTCCCATATACAGTAGGAGGGAGATTAGCAAGCAGTACTTC
CSAPIYSRREISKQYF
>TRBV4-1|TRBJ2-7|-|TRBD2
TGCGCCAGCAGCCAAACTGGACTAGGTCGAGCCGAGCAGTACTTC
CASSQTGLGRAEQYF
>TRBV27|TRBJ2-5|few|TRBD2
TGTGCCACCGGGACTACGTACCAAGAGACCCAGTACTTC
CATGTTYQETQYF
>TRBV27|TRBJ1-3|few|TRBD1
TGTGCCAGCAGTTCATACCGACAGGGGGCTGGAAACACCATATATTTT
CASSSYRQGAGNTIYF
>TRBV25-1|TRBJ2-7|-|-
TGTGCCAGCTGTCTGGGGGATTCCTACGAGCAGTACTTC
CASCLGDSYEQYF
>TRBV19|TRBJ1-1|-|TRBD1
TGTGCCACGTCGCGGGACAGGGGACGATGGGGGAACACTGAAGCTTTCTTT
CATSRDRGRWGNTEAFF
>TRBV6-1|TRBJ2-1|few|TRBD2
TGTGCCAGCAGTTATGCCCCCCTCTGGAGCGGGAGGGCGGGCAATGAGCAGTTCTTC
CASSYAPLWSGRAGNEQFF